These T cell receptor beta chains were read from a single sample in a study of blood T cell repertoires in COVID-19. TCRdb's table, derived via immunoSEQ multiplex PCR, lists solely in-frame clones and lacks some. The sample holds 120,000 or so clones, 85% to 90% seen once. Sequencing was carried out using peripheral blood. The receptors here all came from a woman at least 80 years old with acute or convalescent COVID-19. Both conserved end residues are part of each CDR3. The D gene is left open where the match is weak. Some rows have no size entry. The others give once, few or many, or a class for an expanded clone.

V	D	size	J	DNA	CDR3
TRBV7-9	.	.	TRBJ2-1	TGTGCCAGCAGCCCAGGGGTTGGTGAGCAGTTCTTC	CASSPGVGEQFF
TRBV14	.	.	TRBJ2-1	TGTGCCAGCAGCCATTCGAGTAATGAGCAGTTCTTC	CASSHSSNEQFF
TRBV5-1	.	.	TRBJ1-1	TGCGCCAGCAGCTTGTCCGCGCACTTCATGAACACTGAAGCTTTCTTT	CASSLSAHFMNTEAFF
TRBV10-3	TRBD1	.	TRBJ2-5	TGTGCCATCAGTGACCCTAACAGGGGCGAGACCCAGTACTTC	CAISDPNRGETQYF
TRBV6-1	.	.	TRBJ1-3	TGTGCCAGCAGTGAAGCGCTTCTAGGGGGGGCGTTTGGAAACACCATATATTTT	CASSEALLGGAFGNTIYF
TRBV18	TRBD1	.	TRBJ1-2	TGTGCCAGCTCACCCGGACAGGGGGCCATGCGTGATGGCTACACCTTC	CASSPGQGAMRDGYTF
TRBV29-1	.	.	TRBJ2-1	TGCAGCGTTGACGGACTGGGCGAGCACTCCTACAATGAGCAGTTCTTC	CSVDGLGEHSYNEQFF
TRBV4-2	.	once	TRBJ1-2	TGTGCCAGCTCCCCAATTAGCCAAGGGGGCTATGGCTACACCTTC	CASSPISQGGYGYTF
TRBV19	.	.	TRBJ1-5	TGTGCCAGTAGGAATGACAGGCGGCCGAATCAGCCCCAGCATTTT	CASRNDRRPNQPQHF
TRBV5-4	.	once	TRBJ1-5	TGTGCCAGCAGCAACGGGGGGGCTAGAGGTCAGCCCCAGCATTTT	CASSNGGARGQPQHF
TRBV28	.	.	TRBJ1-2	TGTGCCAGCAGTTTACCCCCACAGGTCTATGGCTACACCTTC	CASSLPPQVYGYTF
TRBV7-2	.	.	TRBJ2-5	TGTGCCAGCAGCTTTTCCCACGGAGGGGAGACCCAGTACTTC	CASSFSHGGETQYF
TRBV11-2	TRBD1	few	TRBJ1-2	TGTGCCAGCACCTCGGGACAGGGTGCTGGCTACACCTTC	CASTSGQGAGYTF
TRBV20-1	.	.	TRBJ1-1	TGCAGTGCTAGTAACAGACTGAACACTGAAGCTTTCTTT	CSASNRLNTEAFF
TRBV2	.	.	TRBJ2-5	TGTGCCAGCAGGGCAGAGACCCAGTACTTC	CASRAETQYF
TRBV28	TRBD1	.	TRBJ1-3	TGTGCCAGCAGTTTCAGACAGGGAGGAGGAAACACCATATATTTT	CASSFRQGGGNTIYF
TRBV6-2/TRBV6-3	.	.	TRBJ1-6	TGTGCCAGCAGTTACAAGCAGGAAGAAACCTATAATTCACCCCTCCACTTT	CASSYKQEETYNSPLHF
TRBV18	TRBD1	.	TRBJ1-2	TGTGCCAGCTCACCACAAGGGACAGGGGTGAACTATGGCTACACCTTC	CASSPQGTGVNYGYTF
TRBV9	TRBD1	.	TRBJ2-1	TGTGCCAGCAGCGTAGGCACCGGGACAGGCTCCTACAATGAGCAGTTCTTC	CASSVGTGTGSYNEQFF
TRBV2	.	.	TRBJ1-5	TGTGCCAGCAGTGCGGGGTTTAATCAGCCCCAGCATTTT	CASSAGFNQPQHF
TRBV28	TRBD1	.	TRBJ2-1	TGTGCCACCGGAGCCGGGACAGAATACAATGAGCAGTTCTTC	CATGAGTEYNEQFF
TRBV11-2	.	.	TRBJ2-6	TGTGCCAGCACGGGCAGGGCTAAGGCCAACGTCCTGACTTTC	CASTGRAKANVLTF
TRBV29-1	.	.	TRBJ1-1	TGCAGCGTCGGGGGAGGCATGAACACTGAAGCTTTCTTT	CSVGGGMNTEAFF
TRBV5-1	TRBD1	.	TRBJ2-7	TGCGCCAGCAGCTCAACAGGGGGTATCCACGAGCAGTACTTC	CASSSTGGIHEQYF
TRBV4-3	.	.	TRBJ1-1	TGCGCCAGCAGGACAGGCCTAAACTGGAACACTGAAGCTTTCTTT	CASRTGLNWNTEAFF
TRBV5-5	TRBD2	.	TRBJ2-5	TGTGCCAGCAGGACAGGGGTCCTAGCGGGGGGCGGGCAAGAGACCCAGTACTTC	CASRTGVLAGGGQETQYF
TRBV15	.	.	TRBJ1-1	TGTGCCACCAGCAGAGATCGCGAGCTAGCTTTCTTT	CATSRDRELAFF
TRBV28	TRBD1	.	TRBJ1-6	TGTGCCAGCAGAACGGACAGGGGGGATAATTCACCCCTCCACTTT	CASRTDRGDNSPLHF
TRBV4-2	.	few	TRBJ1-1	TGTGCCAGCAGCCAAGCAGGGGTGGGAGCTTTCTTT	CASSQAGVGAFF
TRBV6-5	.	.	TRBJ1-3	TGTGCCAGCCGCAGGGCAGTACCGGGAAACACCATATATTTT	CASRRAVPGNTIYF
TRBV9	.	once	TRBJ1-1	TGTGCCAGCAGCGTAGGTACAGGTGGCAACACTGAAGCTTTCTTT	CASSVGTGGNTEAFF
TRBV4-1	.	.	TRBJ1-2	TGCGCCAGCAGCCCACGGACAGAAAGTAACTATGGCTACACCTTC	CASSPRTESNYGYTF
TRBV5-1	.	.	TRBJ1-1	TGCGCCAGCAGCTTACAGGGTCATATGAACACTGAAGCTTTCTTT	CASSLQGHMNTEAFF
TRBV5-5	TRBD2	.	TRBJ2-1	TGTGCCAGCAGCTTTAGCGGGGGTCCCTACAGGGAGCAGTTCTTC	CASSFSGGPYREQFF
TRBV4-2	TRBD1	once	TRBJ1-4	TGTGCCAGCAGCCAAGATGACCGGGACAGGGATGAAAAACTGTTTTTT	CASSQDDRDRDEKLFF
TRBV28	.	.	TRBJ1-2	TGTGCCAGCAGATACCCTGGACATACCGGTAACTATGGCTACACCTTC	CASRYPGHTGNYGYTF
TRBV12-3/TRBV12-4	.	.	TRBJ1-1	TGTGCCAGCAGCCCACGGGGGACTGAAGCTTTCTTT	CASSPRGTEAFF
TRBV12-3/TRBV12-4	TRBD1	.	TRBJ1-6	TGTGCCAGCAACAGGGGCGAAAATTCACCCCTCCACTTT	CASNRGENSPLHF
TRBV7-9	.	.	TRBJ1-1	TGTGCCAGCAGCTTAGGGGACTTCGGCGAAGCTTTCTTT	CASSLGDFGEAFF
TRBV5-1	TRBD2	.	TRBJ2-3	TGCGCCAGCAGCCCATCCGGACTAGCGGGGGGGACAGATACGCAGTATTTT	CASSPSGLAGGTDTQYF
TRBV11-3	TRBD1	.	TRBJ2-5	TGTGCCAGCAGCTCGGGACAGCAAGAGACCCAGTACTTC	CASSSGQQETQYF
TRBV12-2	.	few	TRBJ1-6	TGTGCAACCCTCCGGTCCCACTTT	CATLRSHF
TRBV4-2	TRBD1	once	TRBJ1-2	TGTGCCAGCAAAAGACCGGGACAGCACTATGGCTACACCTTC	CASKRPGQHYGYTF
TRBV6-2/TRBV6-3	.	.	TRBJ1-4	TGTGCCAGCAGTTACGAGGGCCAGAAACTGTTTTTT	CASSYEGQKLFF
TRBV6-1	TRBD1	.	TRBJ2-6	TGTGCCAGCAGTGAGGGACAGGGGTACTCTGGGGCCAACGTCCTGACTTTC	CASSEGQGYSGANVLTF
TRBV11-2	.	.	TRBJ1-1	TGTGCCAGCAGCTCGCAGACAGTGAACACTGAAGCTTTCTTT	CASSSQTVNTEAFF
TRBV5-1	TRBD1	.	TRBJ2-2	TGCGCCAGCAGAGGGGGCGCGGTGAACACCGGGGAGCTGTTTTTT	CASRGGAVNTGELFF
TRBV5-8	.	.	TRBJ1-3	TGTGCCAGCAGCCAGGGGTGGAACACCATATATTTT	CASSQGWNTIYF
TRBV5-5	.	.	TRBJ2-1	TGTGCCAGCAGCCCGGTCTTTGGGGGGAATGAGCAGTTCTTC	CASSPVFGGNEQFF
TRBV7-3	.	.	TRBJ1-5	TGTGCCAGCAGCGAGGGGGTCCTCCGGCCCCAGCATTTT	CASSEGVLRPQHF
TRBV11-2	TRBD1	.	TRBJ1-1	TGTGCCAGCAGCTGGACAGGGAGAACTGAAGCTTTCTTT	CASSWTGRTEAFF
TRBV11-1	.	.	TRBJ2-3	TGTGCCAGCAGTCCCGAGGGGGAACTGGGTACGCAGTATTTT	CASSPEGELGTQYF
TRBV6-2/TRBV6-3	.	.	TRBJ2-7	TGTGCCAGCAGTGCCAGGGTGCCCTACGAGCAGTACTTC	CASSARVPYEQYF
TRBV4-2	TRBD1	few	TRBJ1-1	TGTGCCAGCAGCCAAGAAGGACAGGGAGGGTACCTTGAAGCTTTCTTT	CASSQEGQGGYLEAFF
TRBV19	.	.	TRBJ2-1	TGTGCCAGTAGAGGCGGGGTGGGGATCCGGAATGAGCAGTTCTTC	CASRGGVGIRNEQFF
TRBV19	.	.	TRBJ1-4	TGTGCCAGTAGTATGAGCGGGTCTGCTAGTGAAAAACTGTTTTTT	CASSMSGSASEKLFF
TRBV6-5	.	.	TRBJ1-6	TGTGCCAGCGAGCGCAGACTAAATTCACCCCTCCACTTT	CASERRLNSPLHF
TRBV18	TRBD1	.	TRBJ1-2	TGTGCCAGCTCACCAGTTACCGGGACAGGAGCTAGGGGCTATGGCTACACCTTC	CASSPVTGTGARGYGYTF